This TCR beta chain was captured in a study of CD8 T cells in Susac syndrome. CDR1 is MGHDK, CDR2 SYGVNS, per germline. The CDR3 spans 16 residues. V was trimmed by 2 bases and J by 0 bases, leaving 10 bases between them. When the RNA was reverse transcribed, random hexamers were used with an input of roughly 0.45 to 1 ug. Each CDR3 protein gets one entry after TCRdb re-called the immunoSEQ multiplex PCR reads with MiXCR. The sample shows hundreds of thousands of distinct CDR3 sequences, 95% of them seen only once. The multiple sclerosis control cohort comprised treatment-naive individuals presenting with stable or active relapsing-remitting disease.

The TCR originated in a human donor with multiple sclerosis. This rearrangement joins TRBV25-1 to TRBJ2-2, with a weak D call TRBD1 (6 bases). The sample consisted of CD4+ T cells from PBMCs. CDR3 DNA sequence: TGTGCCAGCAGTGAACGGGCAGGGGCGAACACCGGGGAGCTGTTTTTT. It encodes CASSERAGANTGELFF.